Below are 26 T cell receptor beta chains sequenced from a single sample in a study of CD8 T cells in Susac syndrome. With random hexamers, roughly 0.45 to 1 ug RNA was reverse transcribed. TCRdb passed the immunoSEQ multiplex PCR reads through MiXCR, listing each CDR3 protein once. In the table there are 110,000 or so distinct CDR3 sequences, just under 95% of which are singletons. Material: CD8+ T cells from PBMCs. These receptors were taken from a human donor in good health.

CDR3 region: CASSQSGSGRPTGELFF. The CDR3 DNA reads as TGCGCCAGCAGCCAATCGGGAAGCGGGAGACCCACCGGGGAGCTGTTTTTT. The chain combines TRBV4-3 with TRBJ2-2, with 8 nucleotides matching TRBD2. This CDR3 spans 17 amino acids. Germline V gene lookup returns CDR1 LGHNA and CDR2 YSLEER. V dropped 2 bases and J dropped 4; count of bases not matched to a gene: 9.

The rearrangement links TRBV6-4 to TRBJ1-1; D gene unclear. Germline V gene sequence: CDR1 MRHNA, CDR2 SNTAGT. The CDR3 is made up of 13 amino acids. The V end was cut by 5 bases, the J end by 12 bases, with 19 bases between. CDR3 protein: CASSHESLSETFF. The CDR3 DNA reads TGTGCCAGCAGTCACGAGTCCCTCAGTGAGACTTTCTTT.

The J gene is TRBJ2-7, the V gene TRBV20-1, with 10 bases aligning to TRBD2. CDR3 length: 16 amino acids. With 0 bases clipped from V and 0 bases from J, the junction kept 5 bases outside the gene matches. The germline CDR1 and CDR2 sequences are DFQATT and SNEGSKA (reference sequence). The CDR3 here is CSARETSGISSYEQYF. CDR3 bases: TGCAGTGCTAGAGAAACTAGCGGGATTAGCTCCTACGAGCAGTACTTC.

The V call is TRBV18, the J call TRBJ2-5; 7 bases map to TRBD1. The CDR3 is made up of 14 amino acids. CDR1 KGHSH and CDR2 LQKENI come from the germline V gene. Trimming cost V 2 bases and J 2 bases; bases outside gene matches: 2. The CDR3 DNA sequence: TGTGCCAGCTCACCAGACAGGGTTCAAGAGACCCAGTACTTC. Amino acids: CASSPDRVQETQYF.

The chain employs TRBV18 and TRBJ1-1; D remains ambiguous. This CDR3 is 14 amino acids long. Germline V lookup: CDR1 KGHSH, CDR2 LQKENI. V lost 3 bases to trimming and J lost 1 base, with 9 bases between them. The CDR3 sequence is CASSPSMENTEAFF. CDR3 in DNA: TGTGCCAGCTCACCTTCGATGGAGAACACTGAAGCTTTCTTT.

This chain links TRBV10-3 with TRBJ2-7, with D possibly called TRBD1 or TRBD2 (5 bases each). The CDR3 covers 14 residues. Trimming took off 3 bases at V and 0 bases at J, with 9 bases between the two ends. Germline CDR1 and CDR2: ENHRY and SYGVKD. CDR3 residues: CAISDQGTSYEQYF. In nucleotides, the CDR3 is TGTGCCATCAGTGATCAAGGGACCTCCTACGAGCAGTACTTC.

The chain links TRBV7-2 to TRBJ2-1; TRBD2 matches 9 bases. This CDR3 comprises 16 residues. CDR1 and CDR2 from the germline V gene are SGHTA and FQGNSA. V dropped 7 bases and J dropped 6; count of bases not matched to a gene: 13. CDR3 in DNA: TGTGCCAGCATCCTTAACCCAGCGGGAGGTTTCAATGAGCAGTTCTTC. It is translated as CASILNPAGGFNEQFF.

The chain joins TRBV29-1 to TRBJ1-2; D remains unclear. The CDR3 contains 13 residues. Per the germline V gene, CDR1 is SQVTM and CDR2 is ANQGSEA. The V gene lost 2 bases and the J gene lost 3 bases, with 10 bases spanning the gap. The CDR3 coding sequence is TGCAGCGTTGAACCAAGCGGATACTATGGCTACACCTTC. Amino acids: CSVEPSGYYGYTF.

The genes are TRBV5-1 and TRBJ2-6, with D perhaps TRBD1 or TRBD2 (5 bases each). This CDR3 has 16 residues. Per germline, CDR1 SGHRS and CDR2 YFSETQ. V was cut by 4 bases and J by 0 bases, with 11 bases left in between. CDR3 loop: CASSPGPNSGANVLTF. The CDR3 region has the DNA TGCGCCAGCAGCCCGGGACCGAACTCTGGGGCCAACGTCCTGACTTTC. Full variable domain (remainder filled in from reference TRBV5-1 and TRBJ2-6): KAGVTQTPRYLIKTRGQQVTLSCSPISGHRSVSWYQQTPGQGLQFLFEYFSETQRNKGNFPGRFSGRQFSNSRSEMNVSTLELGDSALYLCASSPGPNSGANVLTFGAGSRLTVL.

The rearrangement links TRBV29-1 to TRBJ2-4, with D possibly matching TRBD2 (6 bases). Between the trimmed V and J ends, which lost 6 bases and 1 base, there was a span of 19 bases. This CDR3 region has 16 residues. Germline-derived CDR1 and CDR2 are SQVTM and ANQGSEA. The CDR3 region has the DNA TGCAGCGTCCGAGAGGAGGGAAGGGTTGCCAAAAACATTCAGTACTTC. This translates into CSVREEGRVAKNIQYF.

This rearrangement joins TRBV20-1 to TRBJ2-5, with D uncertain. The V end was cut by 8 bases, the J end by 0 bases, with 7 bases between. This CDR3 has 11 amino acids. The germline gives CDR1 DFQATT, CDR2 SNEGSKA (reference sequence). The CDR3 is CSQFYQETQYF. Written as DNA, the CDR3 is TGCAGTCAATTTTACCAAGAGACCCAGTACTTC.

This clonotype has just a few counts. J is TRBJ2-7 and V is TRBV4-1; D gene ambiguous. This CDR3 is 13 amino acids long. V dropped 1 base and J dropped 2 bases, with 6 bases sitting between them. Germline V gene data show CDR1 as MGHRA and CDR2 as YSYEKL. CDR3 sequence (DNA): TGCGCCAGCAGCCAAGTGGGCGCCTACGAGCAGTACTTC. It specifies CASSQVGAYEQYF.

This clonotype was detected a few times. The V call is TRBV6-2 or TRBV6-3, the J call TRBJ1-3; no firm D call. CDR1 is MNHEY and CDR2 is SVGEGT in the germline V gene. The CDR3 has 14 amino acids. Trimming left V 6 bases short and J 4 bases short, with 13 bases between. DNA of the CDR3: TGTGCCAGCAGCCGCGGGAGCGCCGGAAACACCATATATTTT. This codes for CASSRGSAGNTIYF.

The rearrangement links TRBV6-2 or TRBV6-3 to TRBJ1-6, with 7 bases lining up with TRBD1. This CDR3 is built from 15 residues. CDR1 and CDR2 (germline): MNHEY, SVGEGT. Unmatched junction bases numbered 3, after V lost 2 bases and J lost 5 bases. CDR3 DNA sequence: TGTGCCAGCAGTTACGTGGGACAGAATAATTCACCCCTCCACTTT. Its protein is CASSYVGQNNSPLHF.

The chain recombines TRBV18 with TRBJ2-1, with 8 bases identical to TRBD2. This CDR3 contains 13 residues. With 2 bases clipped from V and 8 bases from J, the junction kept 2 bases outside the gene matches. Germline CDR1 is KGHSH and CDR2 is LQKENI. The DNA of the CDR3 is TGTGCCAGCTCACCAGGGACTAGTTATGAGCAGTTCTTC. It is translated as CASSPGTSYEQFF.

DNA of the CDR3: TGTGCCAGCAGTTCCCTCTTCGACCACGTTTTTGATGGCTACACCTTC. Translation gives CASSSLFDHVFDGYTF. V and J are TRBV6-5 and TRBJ1-2; unclear D gene. Germline V CDR1 and CDR2: MNHEY, SVGAGI. The V end lost 4 bases, the J end lost 6 bases, and 21 bases lay between the germline ends. The CDR3 runs to 16 residues.

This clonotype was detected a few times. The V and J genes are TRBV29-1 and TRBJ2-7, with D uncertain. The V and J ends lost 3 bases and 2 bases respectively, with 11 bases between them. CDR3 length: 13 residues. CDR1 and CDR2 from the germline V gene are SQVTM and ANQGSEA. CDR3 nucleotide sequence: TGCAGCGTTGAGGTGACAAACGCCTACGAGCAGTACTTC. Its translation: CSVEVTNAYEQYF.

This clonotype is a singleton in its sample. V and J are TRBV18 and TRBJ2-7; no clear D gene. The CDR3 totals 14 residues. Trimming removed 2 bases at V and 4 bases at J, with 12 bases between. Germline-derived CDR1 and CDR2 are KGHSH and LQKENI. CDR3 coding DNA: TGTGCCAGCTCACCAACTCGGCAGGAATACGAGCAGTACTTC. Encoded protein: CASSPTRQEYEQYF.

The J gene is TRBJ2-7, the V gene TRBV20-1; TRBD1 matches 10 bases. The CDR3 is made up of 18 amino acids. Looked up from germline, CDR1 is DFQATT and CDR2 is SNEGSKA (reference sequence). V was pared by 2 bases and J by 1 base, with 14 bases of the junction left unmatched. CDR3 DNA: TGCAGTGCTAGATCCTCTGTTTGGGACAGGGGTTGGTCCTACGAGCAGTACTTC. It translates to CSARSSVWDRGWSYEQYF.

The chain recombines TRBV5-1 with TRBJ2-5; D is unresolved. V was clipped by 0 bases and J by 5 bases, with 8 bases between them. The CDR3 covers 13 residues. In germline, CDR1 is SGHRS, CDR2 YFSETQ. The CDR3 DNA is TGCGCCAGCAGCTTGGAGACCCGGGAGACCCAGTACTTC. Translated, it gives CASSLETRETQYF. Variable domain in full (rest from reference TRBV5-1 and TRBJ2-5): KAGVTQTPRYLIKTRGQQVTLSCSPISGHRSVSWYQQTPGQGLQFLFEYFSETQRNKGNFPGRFSGRQFSNSRSEMNVSTLELGDSALYLCASSLETRETQYFGPGTRLLVL.

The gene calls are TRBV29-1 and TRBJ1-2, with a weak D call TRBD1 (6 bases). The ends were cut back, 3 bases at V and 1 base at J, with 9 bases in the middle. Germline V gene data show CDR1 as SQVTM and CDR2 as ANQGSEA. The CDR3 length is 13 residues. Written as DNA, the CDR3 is TGCAGCGTTGATGGGACAAATAACTATGGCTACACCTTC. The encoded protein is CSVDGTNNYGYTF.

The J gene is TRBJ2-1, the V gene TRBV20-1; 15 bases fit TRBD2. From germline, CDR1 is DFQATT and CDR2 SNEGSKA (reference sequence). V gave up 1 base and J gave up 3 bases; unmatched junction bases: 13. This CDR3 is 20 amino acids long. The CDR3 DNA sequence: TGCAGTGCTAGAGGTTGGATAGGACTAGCGGGGGGGGACGTCTACAATGAGCAGTTCTTC. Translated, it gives CSARGWIGLAGGDVYNEQFF.

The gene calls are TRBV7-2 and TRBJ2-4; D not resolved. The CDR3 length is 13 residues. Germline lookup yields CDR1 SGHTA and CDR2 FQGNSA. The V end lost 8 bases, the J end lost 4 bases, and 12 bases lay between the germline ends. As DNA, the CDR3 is TGTGCCAGCGCTCCCTTCACTAAAAACATTCAGTACTTC. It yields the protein CASAPFTKNIQYF.

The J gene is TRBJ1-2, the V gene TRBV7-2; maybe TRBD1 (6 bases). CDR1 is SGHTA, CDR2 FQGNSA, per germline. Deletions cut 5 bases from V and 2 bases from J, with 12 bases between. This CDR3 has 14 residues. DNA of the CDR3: TGTGCCAGCAGCAAGGACAGTGTAAACTATGGCTACACCTTC. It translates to CASSKDSVNYGYTF.

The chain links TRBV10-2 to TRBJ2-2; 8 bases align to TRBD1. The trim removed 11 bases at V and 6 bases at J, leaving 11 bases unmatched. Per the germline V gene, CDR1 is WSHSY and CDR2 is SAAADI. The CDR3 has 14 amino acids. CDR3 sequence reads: CARSGQEVSGELFF. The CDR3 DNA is TGCGCCCGTTCGGGACAGGAGGTCTCCGGGGAGCTGTTTTTT.

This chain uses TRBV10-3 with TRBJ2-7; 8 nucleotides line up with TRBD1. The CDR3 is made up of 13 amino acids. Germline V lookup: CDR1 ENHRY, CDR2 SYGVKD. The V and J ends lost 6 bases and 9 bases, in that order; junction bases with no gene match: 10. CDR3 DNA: TGTGCCATCAGCCAATCAGGGGGCGGTGGGCAGTACTTC. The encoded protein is CAISQSGGGGQYF.